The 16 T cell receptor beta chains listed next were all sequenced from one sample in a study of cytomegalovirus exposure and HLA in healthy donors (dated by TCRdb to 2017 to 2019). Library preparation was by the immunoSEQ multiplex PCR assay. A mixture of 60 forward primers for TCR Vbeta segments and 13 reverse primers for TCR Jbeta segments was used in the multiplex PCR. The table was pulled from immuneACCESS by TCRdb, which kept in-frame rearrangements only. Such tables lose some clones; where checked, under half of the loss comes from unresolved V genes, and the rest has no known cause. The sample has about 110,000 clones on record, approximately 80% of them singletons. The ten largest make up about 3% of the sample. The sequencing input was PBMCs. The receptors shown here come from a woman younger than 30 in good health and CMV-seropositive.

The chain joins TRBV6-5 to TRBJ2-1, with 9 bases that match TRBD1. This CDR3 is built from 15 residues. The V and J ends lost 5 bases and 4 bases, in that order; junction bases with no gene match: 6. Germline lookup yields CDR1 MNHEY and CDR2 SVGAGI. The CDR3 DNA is TGTGCCAGCAGTGCAACAGGGGGCCGATACAATGAGCAGTTCTTC. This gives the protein CASSATGGRYNEQFF.

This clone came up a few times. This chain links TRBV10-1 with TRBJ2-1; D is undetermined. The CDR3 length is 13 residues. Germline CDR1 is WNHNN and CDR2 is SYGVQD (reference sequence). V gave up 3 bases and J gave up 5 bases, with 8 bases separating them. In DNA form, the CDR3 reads TGCGCCAGCAGTGATACCCTAGACAATGAGCAGTTCTTC. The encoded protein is CASSDTLDNEQFF.

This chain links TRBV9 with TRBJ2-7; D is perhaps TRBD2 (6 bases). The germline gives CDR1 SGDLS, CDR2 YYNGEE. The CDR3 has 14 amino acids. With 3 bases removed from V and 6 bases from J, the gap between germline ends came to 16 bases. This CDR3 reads CASSATRRTLEQYF. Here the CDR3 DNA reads TGTGCCAGCAGCGCGACTAGGAGGACCCTCGAGCAGTACTTC.

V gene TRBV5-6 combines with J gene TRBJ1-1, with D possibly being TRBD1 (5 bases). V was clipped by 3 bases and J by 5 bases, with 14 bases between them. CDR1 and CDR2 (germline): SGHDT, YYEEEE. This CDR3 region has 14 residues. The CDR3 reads CASSWVAGGTEAFF. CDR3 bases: TGTGCCAGCAGCTGGGTAGCGGGGGGTACTGAAGCTTTCTTT.

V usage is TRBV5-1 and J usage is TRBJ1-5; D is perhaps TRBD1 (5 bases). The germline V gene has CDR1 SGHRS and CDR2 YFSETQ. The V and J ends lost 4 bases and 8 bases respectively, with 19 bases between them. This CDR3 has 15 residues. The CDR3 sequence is CASSASGAASEPQHF. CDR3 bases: TGCGCCAGCAGCGCCAGTGGGGCGGCTTCTGAGCCCCAGCATTTT.

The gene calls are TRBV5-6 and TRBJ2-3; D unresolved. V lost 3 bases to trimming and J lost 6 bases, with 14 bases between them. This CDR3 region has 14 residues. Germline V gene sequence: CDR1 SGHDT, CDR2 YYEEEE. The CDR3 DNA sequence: TGTGCCAGCAGCTCCCTCGCGCTTGGTGATACGCAGTATTTT. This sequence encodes CASSSLALGDTQYF.

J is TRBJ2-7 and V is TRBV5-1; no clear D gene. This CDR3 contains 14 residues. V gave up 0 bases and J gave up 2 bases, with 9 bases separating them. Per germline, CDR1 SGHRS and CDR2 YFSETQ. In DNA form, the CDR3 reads TGCGCCAGCAGCTTGGAGGCGGTAACCTACGAGCAGTACTTC. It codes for CASSLEAVTYEQYF.

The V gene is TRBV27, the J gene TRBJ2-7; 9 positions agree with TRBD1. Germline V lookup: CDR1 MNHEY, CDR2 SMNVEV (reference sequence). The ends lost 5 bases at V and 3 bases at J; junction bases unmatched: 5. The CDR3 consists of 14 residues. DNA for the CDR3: TGTGCCAGCAGTGGGGGACAGGGCGTCTACGAGCAGTACTTC. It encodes CASSGGQGVYEQYF.

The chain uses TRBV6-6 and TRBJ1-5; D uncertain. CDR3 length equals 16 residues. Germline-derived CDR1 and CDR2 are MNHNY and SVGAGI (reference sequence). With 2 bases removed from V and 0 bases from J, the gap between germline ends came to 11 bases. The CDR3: CASSYRVSYSNQPQHF. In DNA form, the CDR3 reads TGTGCCAGCAGTTACCGAGTTTCTTATAGCAATCAGCCCCAGCATTTT.

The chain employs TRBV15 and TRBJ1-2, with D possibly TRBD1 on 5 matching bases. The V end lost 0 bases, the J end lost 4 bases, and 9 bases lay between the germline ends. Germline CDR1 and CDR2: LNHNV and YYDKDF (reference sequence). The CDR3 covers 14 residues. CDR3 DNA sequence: TGTGCCACCAGCAGAGAACGGGGGGTCTATGGCTACACCTTC. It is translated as CATSRERGVYGYTF.

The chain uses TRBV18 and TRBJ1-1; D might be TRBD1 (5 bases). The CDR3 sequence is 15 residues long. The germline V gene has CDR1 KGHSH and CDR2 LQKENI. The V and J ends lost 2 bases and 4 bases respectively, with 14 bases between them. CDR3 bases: TGTGCCAGCTCACCAGAGCCAGGGCGGATCACTGAAGCTTTCTTT. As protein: CASSPEPGRITEAFF.

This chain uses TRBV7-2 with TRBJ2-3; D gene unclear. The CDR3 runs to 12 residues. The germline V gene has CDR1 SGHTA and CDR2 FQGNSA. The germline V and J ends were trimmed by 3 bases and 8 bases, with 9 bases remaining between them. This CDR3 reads CASSFPTLTQYF. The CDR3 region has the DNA TGTGCCAGCAGCTTCCCAACTCTTACGCAGTATTTT.

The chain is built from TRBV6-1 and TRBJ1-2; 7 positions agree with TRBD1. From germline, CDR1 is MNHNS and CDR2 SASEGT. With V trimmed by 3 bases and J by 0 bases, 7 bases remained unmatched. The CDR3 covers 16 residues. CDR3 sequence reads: CASSETGLEPNYGYTF. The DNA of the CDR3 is TGTGCCAGCAGTGAGACAGGGCTAGAACCTAACTATGGCTACACCTTC.

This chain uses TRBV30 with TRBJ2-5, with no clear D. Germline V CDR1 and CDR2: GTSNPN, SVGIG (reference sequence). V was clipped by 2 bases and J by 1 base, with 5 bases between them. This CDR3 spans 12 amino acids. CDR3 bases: TGTGCCTGGAGTCCTTCCCAAGAGACCCAGTACTTC. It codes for CAWSPSQETQYF.

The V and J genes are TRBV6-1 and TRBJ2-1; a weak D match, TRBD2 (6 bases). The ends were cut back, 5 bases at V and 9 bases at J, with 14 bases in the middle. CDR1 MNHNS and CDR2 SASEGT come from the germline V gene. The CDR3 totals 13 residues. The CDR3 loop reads CASSWRLVSEQFF. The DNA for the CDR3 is TGTGCCAGCAGTTGGCGACTAGTCAGTGAGCAGTTCTTC.

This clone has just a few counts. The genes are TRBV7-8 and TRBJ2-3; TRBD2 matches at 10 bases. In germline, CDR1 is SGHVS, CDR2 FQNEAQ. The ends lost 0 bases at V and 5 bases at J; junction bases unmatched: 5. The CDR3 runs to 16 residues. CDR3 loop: CASSLALAGVLDTQYF. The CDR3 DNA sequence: TGTGCCAGCAGCTTAGCGCTAGCGGGAGTCTTAGATACGCAGTATTTT.